This T cell receptor (beta chain) is from a study of naive and memory T cell subsets. Alpha and beta constant region primers primed reverse transcription for blood and skin samples. Ligated cDNA underwent four rounds of PCR with nested alpha and beta constant region primers and SP2. Via MiXCR, TCRdb re-called the 5' RACE reads, giving one row per CDR3 protein. The table includes roughly 26,000 distinct CDR3 sequences, roughly 25% detected once. CDR3 length: 12 residues. From germline, CDR1 is SQVTM and CDR2 ANQGSEA. V gave up 7 bases and J gave up 2 bases; unmatched junction bases: 3. This clonotype occurred a few times. RNA was extracted from approximately 2.4 ml of whole blood of healthy adults. An oligonucleotide containing a UMI was ligated to the 3' end of TCR cDNA.

The sequence derives from a female donor in good health. The rearrangement links TRBV29-1 to TRBJ1-1, with TRBD1 matching over 8 bases. DNA for the CDR3: TGCAGCGGCGACAGGGGCAACACTGAAGCTTTCTTT. Its translation is CSGDRGNTEAFF.